This note documents a single T cell receptor (beta chain) sequence. TCRdb keeps only in-frame clones here, not all; method: immunoSEQ multiplex PCR. The data show 65,000 to 85,000 clones, around 92% seen once. This record belongs to a study of T cell changes during pregnancy in multiple sclerosis. Per germline, CDR1 SGHAT and CDR2 FQNNGV. The CDR3 spans 17 residues. Trimming removed 6 bases at V and 3 bases at J, with 23 bases between. Material: peripheral blood, obtained after pregnancy. The receptor's source is a female donor with multiple sclerosis, enrolled in a pregnancy study. V gene TRBV11-2 combines with J gene TRBJ1-1; tentatively, D is TRBD1 (6 bases). CDR3 protein: CASSRPYRVLSYTEAFF. CDR3 DNA sequence: TGTGCCAGCAGTCGACCTTACAGGGTTTTATCCTACACTGAAGCTTTCTTT.